The 7 T cell receptor beta chains below all came from one sample that was sequenced in a study of blood T cell repertoires in COVID-19. Assay used: immunoSEQ multiplex PCR; TCRdb lists only in-frame clones, some missing. This sample has a few hundred thousand clones, with about nine tenths found just once. Material for sequencing was peripheral blood. The receptors were sampled from a man aged 50 or older with acute or convalescent COVID-19.

The rearrangement uses TRBV3-1 (or the pseudogene TRBV3-2) and TRBJ2-7, with D possibly matching TRBD1 (6 bases). The CDR3 has 12 residues. V was cut by 4 bases and J by 2 bases, with 6 bases left in between. Looked up from germline, CDR1 is LGHDT and CDR2 is YNNKEL (reference sequence). The CDR3 sequence: CASSRDTYEQYF. DNA for the CDR3: TGTGCCAGCAGCCGGGACACCTACGAGCAGTACTTC.

The genes are TRBV5-1 and TRBJ2-6; 7 bases fit TRBD2. CDR1 is SGHRS, CDR2 YFSETQ, per germline. V was pared by 0 bases and J by 0 bases, with 0 bases of the junction left unmatched. The CDR3 has 16 amino acids. The CDR3 here is CASSLGGSSGANVLTF. The CDR3 DNA follows: TGCGCCAGCAGCTTGGGCGGGAGCTCTGGGGCCAACGTCCTGACTTTC.

This chain joins TRBV27 and TRBJ2-5, with D possibly being TRBD2 (6 bases). The CDR3 contains 14 residues. With 2 bases removed from V and 4 bases from J, the gap between germline ends came to 11 bases. From germline, CDR1 is MNHEY and CDR2 SMNVEV (reference sequence). CDR3 loop: CASSLLGSTETQYF. DNA of the CDR3: TGTGCCAGCAGTTTACTCGGGAGCACAGAGACCCAGTACTTC.

The V and J genes are TRBV5-4 and TRBJ2-5; TRBD1 aligns across 8 bases. V shed 4 bases, J shed 2 bases, and the junction held 7 bases outside the gene matches. The CDR3 is made up of 15 amino acids. Germline CDR1 and CDR2: SGHNT and YYREEE (reference sequence). For the CDR3, the DNA is TGTGCCAGCAGCCTAGGACAGGGTTTACAAGAGACCCAGTACTTC. Protein sequence: CASSLGQGLQETQYF. The variable domain in full, with the rest retrieved from reference TRBV5-4 and TRBJ2-5, is ETGVTQSPTHLIKTRGQQVTLRCSSQSGHNTVSWYQQALGQGPQFIFQYYREEENGRGNFPPRFSGLQFPNYSSELNVNALELDDSALYLCASSLGQGLQETQYFGPGTRLLVL.

V and J are TRBV27 and TRBJ1-2; TRBD1 is a possible D gene (5 bases). V lost 7 bases, J lost 3 bases, and 27 bases lay in between. Germline V gene lookup returns CDR1 MNHEY and CDR2 SMNVEV (reference sequence). The CDR3 runs to 18 residues. The DNA for the CDR3 is TGTGCCAGCATGGGGGTCAGGAGGGCTAACGTCGGGTACTATGGCTACACCTTC. Encoded protein: CASMGVRRANVGYYGYTF.

V is TRBV7-3 and J is TRBJ2-6, with a possible D match to TRBD2 (5 bases). The V gene lost 5 bases and the J gene lost 2 bases, with 7 bases spanning the gap. CDR3 length equals 14 residues. From germline, CDR1 is SGHTA and CDR2 FQGTGA. The CDR3 sequence is CASSRGTGANVLTF. DNA of the CDR3: TGTGCCAGCAGCAGAGGGACTGGGGCCAACGTCCTGACTTTC.

V is TRBV7-8 and J is TRBJ1-1; D ambiguous. This CDR3 has 14 amino acids. Trimming took 2 bases from V and 5 from J, leaving 12 bases between them. Germline-derived CDR1 and CDR2 are SGHVS and FQNEAQ. This chain's CDR3 is CASSLTPRGTEAFF. In nucleotides, the CDR3 is TGTGCCAGCAGCTTAACCCCCCGGGGTACTGAAGCTTTCTTT. The variable domain in full, completed from reference TRBV7-8 and TRBJ1-1, reads GAGVSQSPRYKVAKRGQDVALRCDPISGHVSLFWYQQALGQGPEFLTYFQNEAQLDKSGLPSDRFFAERPEGSVSTLKIQRTQQEDSAVYLCASSLTPRGTEAFFGQGTRLTVV.